The subject of this entry is one T cell receptor beta chain. This specimen comes from a study of beta chain features in type 1 diabetes. Expressed TCRB transcripts were sequenced because the isolated RNA had all been reverse transcribed beforehand. Data came from immunoSEQ multiplex PCR; TCRdb stores just in-frame clones and leaves some out. The sample has roughly 500,000 clones, approximately 31% seen once. Trimming removed 5 bases from V and 4 bases from J, with 11 bases in between. Germline lookup yields CDR1 GTSNPN and CDR2 SVGIG (reference sequence). The CDR3 sequence is 13 residues long. One heparinised draw of blood, averaging roughly 120 mL, came from each donor.

The chain employs TRBV30 and TRBJ1-4; tentatively, D is TRBD1 (5 bases). The clonotype originates from a man between 18 and 35 years old in good health. Sequencing input: naive CD4+ T cells from blood. The DNA for the CDR3 is TGTGCCTGGTCCGGGACGTTTAATGAAAAACTGTTTTTT. Protein product: CAWSGTFNEKLFF.